These 14 T cell receptor beta chains share one sample of origin, sequenced in a study of blood T cells in healthy people across ages. A second roughly 6 to 11 cycle PCR used barcoded and J-beta primers. MiXCR, applied by TCRdb to the 5' RACE reads, yields one record per CDR3 protein. This repertoire shows 550,000 to 600,000 distinct CDR3 sequences, roughly 43% found once; its top ten account for approximately 23%. The sample consisted of blood. These receptors all stem from a man older than 75 in good health.

There are a few counts of this clonotype. The gene calls are TRBV20-1 and TRBJ2-1; D possibly corresponds to TRBD1 (5 bases). Looked up from germline, CDR1 is DFQATT and CDR2 is SNEGSKA (reference sequence). V dropped 6 bases and J dropped 6 bases, with 9 bases sitting between them. The CDR3 has 11 amino acids. This CDR3 is CSATVGNEQFF. CDR3 coding DNA: TGCAGTGCGACAGTTGGCAATGAGCAGTTCTTC.

V is TRBV7-2 and J is TRBJ2-3; D could derive from TRBD1 or TRBD2 (6 bases each). Germline CDR1 and CDR2: SGHTA and FQGNSA. Trimming cost V 5 bases and J 0 bases, with 21 bases left between them. The length of the CDR3 is 18 residues. CDR3 sequence (DNA): TGTGCCAGCAGCCCGCTTCAGGGGCCCGGGACTAGCACAGATACGCAGTATTTT. It codes for CASSPLQGPGTSTDTQYF. Full variable domain (outside the CDR3, taken from reference TRBV7-2 and TRBJ2-3): GAGVSQSPSNKVTEKGKDVELRCDPISGHTALYWYRQSLGQGLEFLIYFQGNSAPDKSGLPSDRFSAERTGGSVSTLTIQRTQQEDSAVYLCASSPLQGPGTSTDTQYFGPGTRLTVL.

For the CDR3, the DNA is TGTGCCAGCAGTGCGGACCCTGGTGGCGAGCAGTACTTC. It translates to CASSADPGGEQYF. V usage is TRBV6-1 and J usage is TRBJ2-7; no clear D. The germline V gene encodes CDR1 MNHNS and CDR2 SASEGT. The germline V and J ends were trimmed by 4 bases and 6 bases, with 13 bases remaining between them. The CDR3 runs to 13 residues.

The V gene is TRBV5-5, the J gene TRBJ2-1, with 16 bases that match TRBD2. V shed 0 bases, J shed 7 bases, and the junction held 4 bases outside the gene matches. Per the germline V gene, CDR1 is SGHKS and CDR2 is YYEKEE (reference sequence). The CDR3 has 17 residues. The CDR3 here is CASSLGGLAGGQNEQFF. CDR3 bases: TGTGCCAGCAGCTTGGGGGGACTAGCGGGAGGGCAAAATGAGCAGTTCTTC.

The chain has TRBV21-1 and TRBJ2-1; TRBD1, the table's D call, lacks a check against the DNA. TRBV21-1 is a recognized pseudogene. CDR3 length: 17 residues. In DNA, the CDR3 is TGTGCCAGCAGTAAAAGGGGGGGGAACCGCCGCGGCTATGAGCAGTTCTTC. Encoded protein: CASSKRGGNRRGYEQFF.

This clonotype was seen only a few times. Sequence at one end of the junction differs from germline and may be a read error. The V and J genes are TRBV4-3 and TRBJ1-1; D unclear. The CDR3 is made up of 14 amino acids. The germline V gene has CDR1 LGHNA and CDR2 YSLEER. CDR3: CASSQDRSGTEVFF. CDR3 in DNA: TGCGCCAGCAGCCAAGATCGGAGCGGCACTGAAGTTTTCTTT.

The genes are TRBV15 and TRBJ2-6, with TRBD1 matching 8 bases. The germline gives CDR1 LNHNV, CDR2 YYDKDF (reference sequence). V was clipped by 1 base and J by 2 bases; unmatched bases: 4. The CDR3 is 17 residues long. The CDR3: CATSRAMTGAGANVLTF. The CDR3 DNA reads as TGTGCCACCAGCAGAGCCATGACAGGGGCTGGGGCCAACGTCCTGACTTTC.

The count of this clonotype is one. This chain links TRBV7-2 with TRBJ2-5; 8 bases match TRBD2. The J call may be mistaken, given a closer DNA end match to TRBJ2-1. This CDR3 has 15 amino acids. CDR1 SGHTA and CDR2 FQGNSA come from the germline V gene. CDR3: CASSFTSGNQETQFF. The CDR3 DNA sequence: TGTGCCAGCAGCTTCACTAGCGGAAACCAAGAGACCCAGTTCTTC.

To note about this clonotype: At one of its ends the junction is not consistent with the germline gene, which may arise from a read error. CDR3 amino acids: CASSPSGETYQQYF. The CDR3 DNA sequence: TGTGCCAGCAGCCCTAGCGGAGAAACCTACCAGCAGTACTTC. V and J are TRBV7-9 and TRBJ2-7; 7 bases are shared with TRBD2. Germline assignment: CDR1 SEHNR and CDR2 FQNEAQ (reference sequence). The CDR3 consists of 14 residues.

This clonotype was observed a handful of times. This chain uses TRBV25-1 with TRBJ2-7; a weak D match, TRBD1 (6 bases). The CDR3 consists of 18 residues. V gave up 3 bases and J gave up 2 bases, with 23 bases separating them. Germline CDR1 is MGHDK and CDR2 is SYGVNS. The CDR3: CASSDPHSGQGQAYEQYF. DNA for the CDR3: TGTGCCAGCAGTGATCCCCACTCGGGGCAGGGACAAGCCTACGAGCAGTACTTC.

The chain employs TRBV28 and TRBJ2-7; 9 bases align to TRBD1. The DNA end lines up better with TRBJ2-5; the J call may be wrong. Germline values: CDR1 MDHEN, CDR2 SYDVKM. The CDR3 spans 13 residues. CDR3 nucleotide sequence: TGTGCCAGCAGAACAGGGGGCCGGGAGACCCAGTACTTC. This gives the protein CASRTGGRETQYF.

This clonotype was seen a single time. The V call is TRBV7-3, the J call TRBJ2-5, with D perhaps TRBD2 (7 bases). CDR3 size: 15 residues. Trimming shortened V by 2 bases and J by 5 bases, and 15 bases separated the two germline ends. Looked up from germline, CDR1 is SGHTA and CDR2 is FQGTGA. The CDR3 coding sequence is TGTGCCAGCAGCTTAGGCGGGGGCTCGGAGGAGACCCAGTACTTC. It encodes CASSLGGGSEETQYF.

This clonotype was detected only a few times. The chain combines TRBV12-3 or TRBV12-4 with TRBJ1-2; D may be TRBD1 (5 bases). CDR3 length equals 15 residues. Trimming stripped 5 bases from V and 4 bases from J, with 17 bases between. The CDR3 loop is CASSLSGAAGYGYTF. For the CDR3, the DNA is TGTGCCAGCAGTCTCAGTGGGGCAGCGGGCTATGGCTACACCTTC.

The chain combines TRBV29-1 with TRBJ1-1; D unresolved. Germline loops: CDR1 SQVTM, CDR2 ANQGSEA. This CDR3 has 12 residues. The V end lost 7 bases, the J end lost 1 base, and 10 bases lay between the germline ends. The CDR3 bases are TGCAGCGGTTCGGAAAGGAACACTGAAGCTTTCTTT. It specifies CSGSERNTEAFF.